This passage covers 5 T cell receptor beta chains from one sample sequenced in a study of T cell repertoires in cytomegalovirus infection. Their specific antigens are unknown. Each CDR3 protein is one row after TCRdb ran MiXCR on the reads. The table has under 450,000 distinct CDR3 sequences, nearly 35% seen once. The sequenced sample was cultured PBMCs, obtained from culture after CMV antigen stimulation. These receptors originate from a human donor in good health (CMV status not recorded). Some clones in this sample may be carry-over from other donors' samples.

V gene TRBV7-2 combines with J gene TRBJ2-1; the D is unclear. V lost 1 base to trimming and J lost 7 bases, with 8 bases between them. The CDR3 is 13 amino acids. Germline V gene lookup returns CDR1 SGHTA and CDR2 FQGNSA. The DNA for the CDR3 is TGTGCCAGCAGCTTAGACGTGTTAAATGAGCAGTTCTTC. This gives the protein CASSLDVLNEQFF.

The genes are TRBV7-6 and TRBJ1-1; 7 nucleotides align to TRBD1. Germline V gives CDR1 SGHVS, CDR2 FNYEAQ. This CDR3 region has 14 residues. The V gene end was trimmed by 5 bases and the J gene end by 9 bases; junction bases not matched to a gene: 12. The CDR3 nucleotides are TGTGCCAGCAGCCCCGGACAGGTACGGGGTCAAGCTTTCTTT. Its protein is CASSPGQVRGQAFF.

This clonotype was observed a handful of times. This chain joins TRBV7-2 and TRBJ1-2; 8 bases match TRBD1. The CDR3 runs to 15 residues. Trimming at V came to 5 bases and at J to 4 bases, leaving 9 bases not matched to a gene. Germline V gives CDR1 SGHTA, CDR2 FQGNSA. The CDR3, as DNA: TGTGCCAGCAGCCTACAGGGGGTCACGGGCTATGGCTACACCTTC. As protein: CASSLQGVTGYGYTF. The full variable domain, completed using reference TRBV7-2 and TRBJ1-2, is GAGVSQSPSNKVTEKGKDVELRCDPISGHTALYWYRQSLGQGLEFLIYFQGNSAPDKSGLPSDRFSAERTGGSVSTLTIQRTQQEDSAVYLCASSLQGVTGYGYTFGSGTRLTVV.

The chain recombines TRBV4-1 with TRBJ2-5; D may match TRBD1 or TRBD2 (5 bases each). Looked up from germline, CDR1 is MGHRA and CDR2 is YSYEKL. There are 15 residues in the CDR3. Trimming removed 5 bases at V and 5 bases at J, with 18 bases between. DNA for the CDR3: TGCGCCAGCAGCATTTCCGGGACCTCCGCGGAGACCCAGTACTTC. Protein: CASSISGTSAETQYF.

This clonotype was seen a handful of times. V is TRBV10-2 and J is TRBJ2-1; D is perhaps TRBD2 (5 bases). CDR3 length: 12 amino acids. V lost 7 bases and J lost 13, with 17 bases in between. Germline CDR1 and CDR2: WSHSY and SAAADI. The CDR3 sequence: CASIATTGNQFF. Written as DNA, the CDR3 is TGCGCCAGCATAGCGACGACGGGCAATCAGTTCTTC.